This T cell receptor (beta chain) stems from a study of blood T cell repertoires in COVID-19. Study background: Samples came from the United States, Italy and Spain, spanning acute and convalescent COVID-19. Sample material is recorded as cDNA or gDNA derived from T cells, B-cell-depleted T cells, or PBMCs.

Under the authors' procedure: Amplification of reference gene primers provided the estimated nucleated cell counts. This table comes from immunoSEQ multiplex PCR, and its TCRdb copy is limited to in-frame clones, with some not included. V, J and clone size are taken as reported in that table, and D and trimming were inferred from the DNA itself. The table shows around 88,000 clones, with roughly 80% occurring only once. This clone was recorded only once. The CDR3 runs 15 residues. V shed 5 bases and J shed 3 bases, with 14 bases lying between them. The germline CDR1 and CDR2 sequences are KGHDR and SFDVKD.

The clonotype was recovered from a woman older than 75 with acute or convalescent COVID-19. The chain has TRBV24-1 and TRBJ2-3; a possible D gene is TRBD2 (6 bases). The sequenced sample consisted of peripheral blood. The CDR3 reads CATSGRVGLTDTQYF. CDR3 sequence (DNA): TGTGCCACCAGTGGGAGGGTCGGATTGACAGATACGCAGTATTTT.